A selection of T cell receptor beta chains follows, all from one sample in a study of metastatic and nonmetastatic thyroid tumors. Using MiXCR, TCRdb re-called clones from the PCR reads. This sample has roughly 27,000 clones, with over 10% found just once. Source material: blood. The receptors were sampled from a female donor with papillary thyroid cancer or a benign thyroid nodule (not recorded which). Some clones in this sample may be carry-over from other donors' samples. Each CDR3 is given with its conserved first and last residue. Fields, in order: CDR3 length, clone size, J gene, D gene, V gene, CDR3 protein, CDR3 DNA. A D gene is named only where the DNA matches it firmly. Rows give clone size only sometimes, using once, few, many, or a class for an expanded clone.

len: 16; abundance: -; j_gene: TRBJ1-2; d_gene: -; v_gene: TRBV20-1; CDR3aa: CSARDTVRGYNYGYTF; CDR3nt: TGCAGTGCTAGGGATACGGTGCGGGGTTATAACTATGGCTACACCTTC
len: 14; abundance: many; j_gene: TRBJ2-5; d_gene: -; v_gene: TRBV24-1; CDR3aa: CATSSPKAGETQYF; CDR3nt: TGTGCCACCAGTAGCCCCAAGGCAGGGGAGACCCAGTACTTC
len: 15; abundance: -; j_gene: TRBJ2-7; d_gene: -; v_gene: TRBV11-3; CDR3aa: CASSLVRVRSYEQYF; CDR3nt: TGTGCCAGCAGCTTAGTTAGGGTCAGGAGCTACGAGCAGTACTTC
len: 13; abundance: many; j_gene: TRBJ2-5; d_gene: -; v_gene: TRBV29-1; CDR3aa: CSVVAEAIGAKYF; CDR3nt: TGCAGCGTGGTGGCGGAGGCCATTGGGGCGAAATACTTC
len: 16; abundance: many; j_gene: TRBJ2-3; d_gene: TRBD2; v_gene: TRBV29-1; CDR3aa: CSAHSGSGSSTDTQYF; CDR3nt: TGCAGCGCCCATAGCGGGAGTGGGTCGAGCACAGATACGCAGTATTTT
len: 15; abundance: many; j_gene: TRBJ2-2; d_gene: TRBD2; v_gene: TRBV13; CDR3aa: CASSITGLAPGELFF; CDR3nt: TGTGCCAGCAGTATAACGGGACTAGCGCCCGGGGAGCTGTTTTTT
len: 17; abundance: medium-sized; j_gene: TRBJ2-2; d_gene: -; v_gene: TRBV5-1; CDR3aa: CASSLAPGDTNTGELFF; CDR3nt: TGCGCCAGCAGCTTGGCCCCAGGAGATACGAACACCGGGGAGCTGTTTTTT
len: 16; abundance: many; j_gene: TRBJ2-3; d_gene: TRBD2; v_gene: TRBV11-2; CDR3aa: CASSLPSGILADTQYF; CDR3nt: TGTGCCAGCAGCTTGCCCAGCGGGATTCTTGCAGATACGCAGTATTTT
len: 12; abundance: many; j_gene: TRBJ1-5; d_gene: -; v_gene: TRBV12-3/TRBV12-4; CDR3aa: CASGLEGQPQHF; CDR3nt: TGTGCCAGCGGTCTGGAGGGTCAGCCCCAGCATTTT
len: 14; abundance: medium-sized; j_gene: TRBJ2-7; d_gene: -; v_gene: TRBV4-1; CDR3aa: CASSQAAGGPEQYF; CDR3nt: TGCGCCAGCAGCCAAGCCGCAGGGGGGCCCGAGCAGTACTTC
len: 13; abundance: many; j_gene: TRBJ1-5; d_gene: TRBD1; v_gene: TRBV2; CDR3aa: CASRPGGHQPQHF; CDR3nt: TGTGCCAGCAGACCAGGGGGCCATCAGCCCCAGCATTTT
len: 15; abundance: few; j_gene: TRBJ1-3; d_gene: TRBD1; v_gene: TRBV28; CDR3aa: CASTIQGAGGNTIYF; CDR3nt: TGTGCCAGCACCATACAGGGGGCTGGGGGAAACACCATATATTTT
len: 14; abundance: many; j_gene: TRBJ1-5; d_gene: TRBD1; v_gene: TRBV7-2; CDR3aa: CASSLQGSYQPQHF; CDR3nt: TGTGCCAGCAGTTTACAGGGGAGTTATCAGCCCCAGCATTTT
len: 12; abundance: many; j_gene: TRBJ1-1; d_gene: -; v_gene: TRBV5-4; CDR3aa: CASSLMGAVAFF; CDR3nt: TGTGCCAGCAGCTTGATGGGGGCCGTAGCTTTCTTT
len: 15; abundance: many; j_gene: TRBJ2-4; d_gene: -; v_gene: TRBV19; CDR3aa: CASSFHEADRNIQYF; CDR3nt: TGTGCCAGTAGTTTTCATGAGGCAGACAGAAACATTCAGTACTTC
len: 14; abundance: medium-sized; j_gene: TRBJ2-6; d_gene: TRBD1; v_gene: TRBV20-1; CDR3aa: CSAQGTDGANVLTF; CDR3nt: TGCAGTGCCCAGGGGACAGATGGGGCCAACGTCCTGACTTTC
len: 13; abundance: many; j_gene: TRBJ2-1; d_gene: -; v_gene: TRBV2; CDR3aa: CASSENRLNEQFF; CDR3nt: TGTGCCAGCAGTGAAAACAGACTCAATGAGCAGTTCTTC
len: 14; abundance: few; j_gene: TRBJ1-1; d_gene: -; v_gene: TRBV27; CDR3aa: CASSFIGGNTEAFF; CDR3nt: TGTGCCAGCAGTTTCATAGGGGGGAACACTGAAGCTTTCTTT
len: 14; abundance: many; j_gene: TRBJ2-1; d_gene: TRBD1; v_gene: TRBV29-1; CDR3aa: CSVRRDRVGNEQFF; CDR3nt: TGCAGCGTCCGCCGGGACAGGGTTGGGAATGAGCAGTTCTTC
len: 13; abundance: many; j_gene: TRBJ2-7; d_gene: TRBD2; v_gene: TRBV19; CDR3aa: CASSRLAGDEQYF; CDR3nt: TGTGCCAGTAGTAGACTAGCGGGAGACGAGCAGTACTTC
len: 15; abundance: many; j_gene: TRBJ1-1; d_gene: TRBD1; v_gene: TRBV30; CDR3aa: CAWSSPSRGYTEAFF; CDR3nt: TGTGCCTGGAGTTCCCCATCCAGGGGGTACACTGAAGCTTTCTTT
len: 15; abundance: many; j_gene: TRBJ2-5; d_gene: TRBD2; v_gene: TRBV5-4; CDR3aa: CASSGGASGRETQYF; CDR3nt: TGTGCCAGCAGCGGAGGGGCTAGCGGGAGGGAGACCCAGTACTTC
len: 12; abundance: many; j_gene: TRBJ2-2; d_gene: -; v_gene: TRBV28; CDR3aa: CASSLSAGELFF; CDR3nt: TGTGCCAGCAGTTTATCCGCCGGGGAGCTGTTTTTT
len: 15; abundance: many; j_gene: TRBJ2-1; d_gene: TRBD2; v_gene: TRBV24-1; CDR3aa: CATSGRLAGDNEQFF; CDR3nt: TGTGCCACCAGTGGAAGACTAGCGGGAGACAATGAGCAGTTCTTC
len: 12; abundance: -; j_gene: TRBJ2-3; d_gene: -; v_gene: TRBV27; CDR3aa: CASSHHTDTQYF; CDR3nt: TGTGCCAGCAGTCACCACACAGATACGCAGTATTTT
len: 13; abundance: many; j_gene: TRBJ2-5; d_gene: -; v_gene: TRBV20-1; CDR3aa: CSARVGGKETQYF; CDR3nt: TGCAGTGCTAGAGTGGGGGGAAAAGAGACCCAGTACTTC
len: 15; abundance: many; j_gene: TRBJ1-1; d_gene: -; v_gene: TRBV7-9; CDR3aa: CASSLEPGTNTEAFF; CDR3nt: TGTGCCAGCAGCTTAGAGCCGGGCACGAACACTGAAGCTTTCTTT
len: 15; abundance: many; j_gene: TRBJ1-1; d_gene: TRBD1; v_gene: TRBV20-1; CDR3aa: CSAALLGQGITEAFF; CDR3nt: TGCAGTGCGGCCCTCCTGGGACAGGGGATCACTGAAGCTTTCTTT
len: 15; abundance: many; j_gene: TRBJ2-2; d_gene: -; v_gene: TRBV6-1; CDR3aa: CASSDTGTATGELFF; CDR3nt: TGTGCCAGCAGCGATACCGGGACGGCTACCGGGGAGCTGTTTTTT
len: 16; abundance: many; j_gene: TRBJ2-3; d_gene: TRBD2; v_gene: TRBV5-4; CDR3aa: CASSFRTSGSTDTQYF; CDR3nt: TGTGCCAGCAGCTTCCGGACTAGCGGGAGCACAGATACGCAGTATTTT
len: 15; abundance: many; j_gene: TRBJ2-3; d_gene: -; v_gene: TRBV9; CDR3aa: CASSVETRVADTQYF; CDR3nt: TGTGCCAGCAGCGTAGAGACTAGGGTCGCAGATACGCAGTATTTT
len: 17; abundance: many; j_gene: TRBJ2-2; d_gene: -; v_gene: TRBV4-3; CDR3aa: CASSQDTGSLAAGELFF; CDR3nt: TGCGCCAGCAGCCAAGACACGGGGTCACTAGCAGCCGGGGAGCTGTTTTTT
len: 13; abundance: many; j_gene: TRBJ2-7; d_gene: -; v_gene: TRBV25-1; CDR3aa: CASSGQQLYEQYF; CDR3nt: TGTGCCAGCAGTGGGCAGCAACTCTACGAGCAGTACTTC
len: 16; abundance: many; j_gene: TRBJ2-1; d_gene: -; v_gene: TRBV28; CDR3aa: CASDPTKDSSYNEQFF; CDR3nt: TGTGCCAGCGACCCGACGAAGGATAGCTCCTACAATGAGCAGTTCTTC
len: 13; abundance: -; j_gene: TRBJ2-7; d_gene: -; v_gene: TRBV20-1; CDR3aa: CSAISTVAHEQYF; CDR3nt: TGCAGTGCTATCTCAACAGTAGCCCACGAGCAGTACTTC
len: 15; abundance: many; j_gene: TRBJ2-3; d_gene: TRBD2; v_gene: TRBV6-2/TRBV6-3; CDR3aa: CASRRGGSSTDTQYF; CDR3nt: TGTGCCAGCAGGCGGGGGGGCTCTAGCACAGATACGCAGTATTTT
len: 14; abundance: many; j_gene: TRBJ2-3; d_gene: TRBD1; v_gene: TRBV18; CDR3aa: CASSPGQTTDTQYF; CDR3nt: TGTGCCAGCTCACCGGGACAGACCACAGATACGCAGTATTTT
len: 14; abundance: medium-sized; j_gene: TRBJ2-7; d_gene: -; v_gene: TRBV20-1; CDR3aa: CSARTGLGDYEQYF; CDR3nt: TGCAGTGCTCGGACGGGACTGGGGGACTACGAGCAGTACTTC
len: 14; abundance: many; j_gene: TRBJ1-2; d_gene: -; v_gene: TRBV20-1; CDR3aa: CSASYANFNYGYTF; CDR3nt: TGCAGTGCTAGTTACGCGAACTTTAACTATGGCTACACCTTC
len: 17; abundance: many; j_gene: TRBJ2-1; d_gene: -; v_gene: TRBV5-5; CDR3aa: CASSLGLSGIRPFEQFF; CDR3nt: TGTGCCAGCAGCTTGGGATTATCAGGAATTCGGCCTTTTGAGCAGTTCTTC
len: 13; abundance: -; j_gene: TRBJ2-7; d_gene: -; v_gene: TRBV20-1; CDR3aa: CSARGLRDYEQYF; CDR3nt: TGCAGTGCTAGAGGGTTAAGGGACTACGAGCAGTACTTC
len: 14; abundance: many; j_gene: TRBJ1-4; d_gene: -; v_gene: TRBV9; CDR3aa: CASSPDGRDEKLFF; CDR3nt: TGTGCCAGCAGCCCGGACGGGCGGGATGAAAAACTGTTTTTT
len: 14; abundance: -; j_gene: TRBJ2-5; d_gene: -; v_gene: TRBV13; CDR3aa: CASIGSGLGETQYF; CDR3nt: TGTGCCAGCATCGGATCGGGACTCGGAGAGACCCAGTACTTC
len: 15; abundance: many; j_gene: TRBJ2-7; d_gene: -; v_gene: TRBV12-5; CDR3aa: CASGIPGHGIYEQYF; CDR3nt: TGTGCTAGTGGGATCCCGGGACACGGAATTTACGAGCAGTACTTC
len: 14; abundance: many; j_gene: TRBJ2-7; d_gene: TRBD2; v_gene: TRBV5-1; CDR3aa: CASSLTSATYEQYF; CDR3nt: TGCGCCAGCAGCTTGACTAGCGCCACCTACGAGCAGTACTTC
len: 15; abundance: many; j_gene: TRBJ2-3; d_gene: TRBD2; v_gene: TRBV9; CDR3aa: CASSAGLAATDTQYF; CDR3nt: TGTGCCAGCAGCGCGGGACTAGCGGCCACAGATACGCAGTATTTT
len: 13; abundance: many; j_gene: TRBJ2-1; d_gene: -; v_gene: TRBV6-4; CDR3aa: CASSDSDENEQFF; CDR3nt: TGTGCCAGCAGTGACTCGGATGAGAATGAGCAGTTCTTC
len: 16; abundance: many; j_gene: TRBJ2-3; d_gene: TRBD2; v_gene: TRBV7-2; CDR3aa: CASSSPGALAGETQYF; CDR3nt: TGTGCCAGCAGCTCCCCGGGGGCGCTAGCGGGGGAGACGCAGTATTTT
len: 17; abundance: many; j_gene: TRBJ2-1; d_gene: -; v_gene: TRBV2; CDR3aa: CASSDPVLGRLYNEQFF; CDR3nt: TGTGCCAGCAGCGACCCTGTTCTGGGAAGGCTGTACAATGAGCAGTTCTTC
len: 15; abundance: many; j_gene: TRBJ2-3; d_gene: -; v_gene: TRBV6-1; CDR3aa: CASSFRSDLTDTQYF; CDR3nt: TGTGCCAGCAGCTTTCGTAGCGATCTCACAGATACGCAGTATTTT
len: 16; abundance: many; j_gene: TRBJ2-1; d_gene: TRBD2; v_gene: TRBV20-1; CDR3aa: CSARPSGETSYNEQFF; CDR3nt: TGCAGTGCTAGACCTAGCGGGGAAACCTCCTACAATGAGCAGTTCTTC
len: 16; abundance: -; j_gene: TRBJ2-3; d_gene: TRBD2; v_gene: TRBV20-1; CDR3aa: CSAPWDRGEAADTQYF; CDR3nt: TGCAGTGCCCCCTGGGATCGGGGGGAGGCCGCAGATACGCAGTATTTT
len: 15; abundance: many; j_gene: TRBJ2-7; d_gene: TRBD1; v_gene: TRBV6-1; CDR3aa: CASSRTWTGRYEQYF; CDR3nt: TGCGCCAGCAGTAGGACTTGGACAGGGCGGTACGAGCAGTACTTC
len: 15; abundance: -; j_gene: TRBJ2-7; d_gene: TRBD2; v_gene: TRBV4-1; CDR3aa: CASSQLAGELYEQYF; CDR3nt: TGCGCCAGCAGCCAACTAGCGGGGGAACTTTACGAGCAGTACTTC
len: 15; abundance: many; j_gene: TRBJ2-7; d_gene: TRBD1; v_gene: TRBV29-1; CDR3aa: CSVSRRDRGLYEQYF; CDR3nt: TGCAGCGTCTCCCGCCGGGACAGGGGGCTGTACGAGCAGTACTTC
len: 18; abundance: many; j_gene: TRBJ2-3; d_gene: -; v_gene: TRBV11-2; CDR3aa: CASSLFVVRDGGTDTQYF; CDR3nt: TGTGCCAGCAGCTTATTTGTTGTCCGGGACGGGGGCACAGATACGCAGTATTTT
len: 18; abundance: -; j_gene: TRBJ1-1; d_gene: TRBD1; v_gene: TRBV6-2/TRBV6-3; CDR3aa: CASSYSSFRTGKNTEAFF; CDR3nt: TGTGCCAGCAGTTACTCGTCCTTCCGGACAGGAAAGAACACTGAAGCTTTCTTT
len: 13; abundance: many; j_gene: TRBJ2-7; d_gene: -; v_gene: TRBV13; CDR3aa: CASSLLLTYEQYF; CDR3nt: TGTGCCAGCAGCTTACTATTGACCTACGAGCAGTACTTC